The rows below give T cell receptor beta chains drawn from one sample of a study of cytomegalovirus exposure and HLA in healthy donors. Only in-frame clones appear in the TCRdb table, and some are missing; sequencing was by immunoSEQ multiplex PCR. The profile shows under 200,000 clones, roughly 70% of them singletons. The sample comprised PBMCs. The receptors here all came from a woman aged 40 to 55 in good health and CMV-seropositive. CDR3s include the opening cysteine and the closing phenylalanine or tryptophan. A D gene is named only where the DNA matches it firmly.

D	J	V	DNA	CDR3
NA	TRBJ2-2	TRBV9	TGTGCCAGCAGCAAAGACACCTCCAACGGGGAGCTGTTTTTT	CASSKDTSNGELFF
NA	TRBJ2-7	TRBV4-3	TGCGCCAGCAGCTCCTGGACAACCACCTACGAGCAGTACTTC	CASSSWTTTYEQYF
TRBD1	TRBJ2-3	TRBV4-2	TGTGCCAGCAGCCCGACAGGGGGCAGCACAGATACGCAGTATTTT	CASSPTGGSTDTQYF
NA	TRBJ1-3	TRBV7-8	TGTGCCAGCAGCTCGGACAGATATGCTGGAAACACCATATATTTT	CASSSDRYAGNTIYF
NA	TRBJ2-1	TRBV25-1	TGTGCCAGCAGTGTAACTATCAATGAGCAGTTCTTC	CASSVTINEQFF
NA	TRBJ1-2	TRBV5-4	TGTGCCAGCAGCCCCGGAGGGGGGGGCGGTTGGTATGGCTACCCCTTC	CASSPGGGGGWYGYPF
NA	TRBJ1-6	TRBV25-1	TGTGCCAGCAGTGAATATGGGGGGACGGGCGGATCACCCCTCCACTTT	CASSEYGGTGGSPLHF
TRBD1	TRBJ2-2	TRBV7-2	TGTGCCAGCAGCTTACAGGGGGCGAACACCGGGGAGCTGTTTTTT	CASSLQGANTGELFF
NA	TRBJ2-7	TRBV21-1	TGTGCCAGCGGGGACACTCACTCCTACGAGCAGTACTTC	CASGDTHSYEQYF
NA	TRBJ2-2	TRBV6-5	TGTGCCAGCAGGAGGACAGATCTAAACACCGGGGAGCTGTTTTTT	CASRRTDLNTGELFF
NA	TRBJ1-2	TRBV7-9	TGTGCCAGCAGCTACCGTGGGCTCGGTGGCTACACCTTC	CASSYRGLGGYTF